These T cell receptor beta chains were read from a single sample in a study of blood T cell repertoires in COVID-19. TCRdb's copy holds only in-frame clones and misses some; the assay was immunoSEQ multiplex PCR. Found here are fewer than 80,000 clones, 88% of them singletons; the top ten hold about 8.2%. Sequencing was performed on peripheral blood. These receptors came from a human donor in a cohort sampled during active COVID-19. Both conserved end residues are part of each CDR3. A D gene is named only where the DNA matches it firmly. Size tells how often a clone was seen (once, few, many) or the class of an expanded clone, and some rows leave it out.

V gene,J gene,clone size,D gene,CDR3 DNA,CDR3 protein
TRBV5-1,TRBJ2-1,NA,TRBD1,TGCGCCAGCAGCTTGGGACAGGGTCGATACAATGAGCAGTTCTTC,CASSLGQGRYNEQFF
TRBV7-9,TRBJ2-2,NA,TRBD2,TGTGCCAGCAGCCCTTTTAGCGGGAGCACCGGGGAGCTGTTTTTT,CASSPFSGSTGELFF
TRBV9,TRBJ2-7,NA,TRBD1,TGTGCCAGCAGCAGCCGGGACAGGGCCTACGAGCAGTACTTC,CASSSRDRAYEQYF
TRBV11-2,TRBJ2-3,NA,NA,TGTGCCAGCAGCCCAGCTAGCGTTCCCACAGATACGCAGTATTTT,CASSPASVPTDTQYF
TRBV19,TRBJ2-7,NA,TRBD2,TGTGCCAGTAGTACCTCAAGCGGGGTCTACGAGCAGTACTTC,CASSTSSGVYEQYF
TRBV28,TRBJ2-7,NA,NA,TGTGCCAGCAGGACAGTATCCTACGAGCAGTACTTC,CASRTVSYEQYF
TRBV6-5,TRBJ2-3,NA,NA,TGTGCCAGCAGTAACCAGGGCACAGATACGCAGTATTTT,CASSNQGTDTQYF
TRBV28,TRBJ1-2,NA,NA,TGTGCCAGCAGGACCCAGGGGCCTATAACCCAAGATGGCTACACCTTC,CASRTQGPITQDGYTF
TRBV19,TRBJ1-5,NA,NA,TGTGCCAGTAGTATAGCTCTAGGGGCGGGAAGCAATCAGCCCCAGCATTTT,CASSIALGAGSNQPQHF
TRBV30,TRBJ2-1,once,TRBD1,TGTGCCACGCCGGGACAGGGACCTGAGCAGTTCTTC,CATPGQGPEQFF
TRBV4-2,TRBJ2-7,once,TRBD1,TGTGCCAGCAGACCGAGGGACAGATCCTACGAGCAGTACTTC,CASRPRDRSYEQYF
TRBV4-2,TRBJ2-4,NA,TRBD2,TGTGCCAGCAGCCAAGCTAGCGGGAGTTCCCTCATTCAGTACTTC,CASSQASGSSLIQYF
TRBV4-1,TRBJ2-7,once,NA,TGCGCCAGCAGCCCCGGAGGGCTAGCCCTCAGCGAGCAGTACTTC,CASSPGGLALSEQYF
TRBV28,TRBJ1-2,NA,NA,TGTGCCAGCAGTTTAGTGGGGGGTAGGGGCTACACCTTC,CASSLVGGRGYTF
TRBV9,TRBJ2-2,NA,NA,TGTGCCAGCAGCGTTACAGGGTCGGGGATGACCGGGGAGCTGTTTTTT,CASSVTGSGMTGELFF
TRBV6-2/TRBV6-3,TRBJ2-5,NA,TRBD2,TGTGCCAGCAGCTCCGGACTAGCGGGAGGGAGAGGAGAGACCCAGTACTTC,CASSSGLAGGRGETQYF
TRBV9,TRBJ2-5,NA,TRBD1,TGTGCCAGCAGCGTAGCTGGGACAGGGTACGAGACCCAGTACTTC,CASSVAGTGYETQYF